This record looks at one T cell receptor beta chain sequence and its context. This clone was picked up a small number of times. It has no known antigen specificity. No base qualities exist here, and no much larger clone lies one base off it. This entry comes from a study of T cell responses to AZD1222 COVID-19 vaccine (dated by TCRdb to the early 2020s). At the level of the whole study: A total of 230 or so trial participants underwent TCR sequencing, of whom around 200 received two doses of AZD1222 and 26 received two doses of the MenACWY control vaccine. Enrollment into the trials was organized by age into subgroups of 18-55, 56-69 and 70-plus years, and those subgroups contained approximately 150, 30 and 60 TCR-sequenced participants, respectively.

Broad study findings and their caveats: Only five or six AZD1222 recipients were SARS-CoV-2 seropositive at baseline, limiting conclusions about previously exposed vaccinees. Spike-specific TCR breadth and depth rose significantly after two AZD1222 doses compared with day 0 and with MenACWY recipients. Most participants were white British and females outnumbered males, and the authors suggested that clonal diversity may have been underestimated. Because no day 14 peak-response samples were available, repertoires were characterized only after the peak T cell response. In the small 56-69-year group, the increase in depth fell short of significance, most likely because of low power. Reportedly, close to half of the unique spike-specific TCRs recognized epitopes lying outside the regions that are mutated in the B.1.351 and B.1.1.7 variants. The vaccine-associated CD4 TCRs covered the entire spike protein, and the dominant responses fell in regions 160-218 and 743-854.

The CDR3 regions of human TCRbeta chains were analyzed by immunosequencing. Per the source publication's procedure: Repertoire TCRs were matched against a reference library of SARS-CoV-2-specific TCRs generated with the MIRA antigen-specificity platform. Breadth was defined as the fraction of unique TCRs that were SARS-CoV-2-associated, and depth was defined as the fraction of total T cells that were SARS-CoV-2-associated. Each spike-specific TCR was assigned to its reactive spike region and to a CD4 or CD8 class using the MIRA data. Log10-transformed breadth and depth values were compared by one-way ANOVA with Sidak's multiple comparisons tests. Not all clones reach the TCRdb copy of this immuneACCESS table, which keeps in-frame sequences only. Checked studies attribute under half of the gap to unresolved V genes and leave the rest unexplained. V and J calls and clone size are given by that table; D and trimming were obtained from the DNA. The sample table contains around 150,000 clones; only one count was recorded for about 90% of them. The ten biggest clones cover approximately 8% of the sample.

The CDR3 goes from the cysteine to the phenylalanine over 17 residues. The retained sequence is limited to the CDR3, 51 bases, with the frame set at the first base. V loses 0 bases of germline sequence and J loses 8 bases, and the interval between the two ends is 22 bases. The CDR1 and CDR2 encoded by the germline V gene (reference sequence) are LGHDT and YNNKEL. This sample's time point label indicates: about 28 days (+/-7) after the second vaccine dose. The treatment or condition label, as the study defines it: meningococcal conjugate vaccine given as trial control. Vaccinee samples were obtained from the UK trials COV001 and COV002, which included a single-blind randomized controlled phase 2/3 trial of AZD1222 (ChAdOx1 nCoV-19) in healthy adults. Trial participant PBMC samples were collected at day 0 and day 28 after the second dose for TCRbeta chain sequencing.

This receptor was taken from an adult who received the MenACWY meningococcal vaccine as a control. The sequenced sample was peripheral blood, obtained 28 days after the second dose of the MenACWY control vaccine. This chain is built from TRBV3-1 (or the pseudogene TRBV3-2) and TRBJ1-1; no confident D gene assignment can be made. The nucleotides are TGTGCCAGCAGCCAAGATCGGGCAGGAACCCGCGGCCCGGAAGCTTTCTTT. Its product reads: CASSQDRAGTRGPEAFF.